This T cell receptor (beta chain) is from a study of PD-L1 blockade in urothelial cancer. Study summary: Blood was subjected to analysis at 3 weeks (second dose) and 6 weeks following treatment start.

Findings of the study overall: Expansion of tumor-associated blood clones at 3 weeks was greater in durable-benefit patients.

The method was immunoSEQ multiplex PCR; TCRdb's version includes in-frame clones alone and lacks a portion of them. Of tens of thousands of clones in the sample, around 79% are singletons; the top ten hold roughly 3.9%. This clone was seen a single time. Its antigen is still unknown. Time point here: pretreatment peripheral blood. The length of the CDR3 is 14 residues. With 5 bases removed from V and 5 bases from J, the gap between germline ends came to 18 bases. From germline, CDR1 is SQVTM and CDR2 ANQGSEA. Sequences were derived from PBMCs, sampled around atezolizumab (anti-PD-L1) treatment. The source of this sequence is a man aged 70-80 years with urothelial cancer. This chain links TRBV29-1 with TRBJ2-5; possible D gene TRBD2, 5 bases. The CDR3 reads CSVMGGSLRETQYF. The CDR3 coding sequence is TGCAGCGTTATGGGCGGGTCCCTCCGGGAGACCCAGTACTTC.